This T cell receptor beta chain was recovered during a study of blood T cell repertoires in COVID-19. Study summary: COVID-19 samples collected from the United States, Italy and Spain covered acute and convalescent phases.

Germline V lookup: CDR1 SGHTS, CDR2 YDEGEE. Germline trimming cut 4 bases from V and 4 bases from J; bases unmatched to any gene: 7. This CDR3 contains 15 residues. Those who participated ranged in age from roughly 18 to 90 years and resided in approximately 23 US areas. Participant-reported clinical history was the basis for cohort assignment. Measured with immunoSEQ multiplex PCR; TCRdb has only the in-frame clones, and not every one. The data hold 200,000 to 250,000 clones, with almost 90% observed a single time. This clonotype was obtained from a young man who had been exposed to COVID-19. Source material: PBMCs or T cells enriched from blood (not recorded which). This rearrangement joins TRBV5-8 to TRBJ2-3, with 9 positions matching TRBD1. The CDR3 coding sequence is TGTGCCAGCAGCATTACAGGGGGCAAGTCAGATACGCAGTATTTT. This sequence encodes CASSITGGKSDTQYF.